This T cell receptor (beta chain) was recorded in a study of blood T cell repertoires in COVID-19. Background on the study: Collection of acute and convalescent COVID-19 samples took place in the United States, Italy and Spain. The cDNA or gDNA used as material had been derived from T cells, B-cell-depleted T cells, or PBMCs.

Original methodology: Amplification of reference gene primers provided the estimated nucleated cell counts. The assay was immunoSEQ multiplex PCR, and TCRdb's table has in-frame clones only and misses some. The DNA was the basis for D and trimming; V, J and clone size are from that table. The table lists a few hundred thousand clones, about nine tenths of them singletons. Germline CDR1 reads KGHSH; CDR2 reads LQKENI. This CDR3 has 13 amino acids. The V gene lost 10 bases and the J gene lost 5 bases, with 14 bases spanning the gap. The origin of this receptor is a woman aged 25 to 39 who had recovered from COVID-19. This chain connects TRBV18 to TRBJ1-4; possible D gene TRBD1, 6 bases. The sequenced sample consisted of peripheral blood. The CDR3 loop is CATGGQFNEKLFF. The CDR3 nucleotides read TGTGCCACCGGAGGACAGTTCAATGAAAAACTGTTTTTT. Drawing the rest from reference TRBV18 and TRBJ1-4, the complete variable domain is NAGVMQNPRHLVRRRGQEARLRCSPMKGHSHVYWYRQLPEEGLKFMVYLQKENIIDESGMPKERFSAEFPKEGPSILRIQQVVRGDSAAYFCATGGQFNEKLFFGSGTQLSVL.